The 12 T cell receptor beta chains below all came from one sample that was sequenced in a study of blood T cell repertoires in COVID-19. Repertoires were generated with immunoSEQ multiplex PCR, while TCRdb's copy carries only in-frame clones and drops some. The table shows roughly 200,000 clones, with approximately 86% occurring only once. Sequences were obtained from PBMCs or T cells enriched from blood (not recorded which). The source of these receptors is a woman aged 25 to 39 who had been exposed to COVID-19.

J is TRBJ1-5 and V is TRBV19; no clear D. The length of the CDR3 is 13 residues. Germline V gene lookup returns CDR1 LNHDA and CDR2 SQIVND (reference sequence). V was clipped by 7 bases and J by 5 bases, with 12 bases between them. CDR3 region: CASKGRDDQPQHF. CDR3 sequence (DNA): TGTGCCAGTAAAGGACGGGATGATCAGCCCCAGCATTTT.

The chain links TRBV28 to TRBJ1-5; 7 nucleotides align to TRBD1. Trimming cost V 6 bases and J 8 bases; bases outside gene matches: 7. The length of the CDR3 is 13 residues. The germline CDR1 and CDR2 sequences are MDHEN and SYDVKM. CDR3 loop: CASRGVRGEPQHF. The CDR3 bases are TGTGCCAGCAGGGGGGTCAGGGGGGAGCCCCAGCATTTT. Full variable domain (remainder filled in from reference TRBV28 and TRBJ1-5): DVKVTQSSRYLVKRTGEKVFLECVQDMDHENMFWYRQDPGLGLRLIYFSYDVKMKEKGDIPEGYSVSREKKERFSLILESASTNQTSMYLCASRGVRGEPQHFGDGTRLSIL.

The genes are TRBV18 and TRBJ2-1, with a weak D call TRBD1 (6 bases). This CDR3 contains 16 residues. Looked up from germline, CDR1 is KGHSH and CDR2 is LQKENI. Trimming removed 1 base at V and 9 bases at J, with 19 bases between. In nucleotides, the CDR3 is TGTGCCAGCTCACCACTTGCCGGGACAAGGATGAGTGAGCAGTTCTTC. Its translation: CASSPLAGTRMSEQFF.

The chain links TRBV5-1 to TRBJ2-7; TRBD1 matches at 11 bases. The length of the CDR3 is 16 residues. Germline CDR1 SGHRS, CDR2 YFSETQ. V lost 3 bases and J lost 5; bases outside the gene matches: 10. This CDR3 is CASSSPLEDRGHEQYF. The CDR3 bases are TGCGCCAGCAGCTCTCCTCTTGAGGACAGGGGGCACGAGCAGTACTTC.

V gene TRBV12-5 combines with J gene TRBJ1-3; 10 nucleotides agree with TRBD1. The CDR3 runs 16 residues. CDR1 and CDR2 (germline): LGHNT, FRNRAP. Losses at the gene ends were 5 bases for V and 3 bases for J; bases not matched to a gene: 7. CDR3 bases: TGTGCTAGTGGTCTCGGACAGGGGGTAAATGGAAACACCATATATTTT. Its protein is CASGLGQGVNGNTIYF.

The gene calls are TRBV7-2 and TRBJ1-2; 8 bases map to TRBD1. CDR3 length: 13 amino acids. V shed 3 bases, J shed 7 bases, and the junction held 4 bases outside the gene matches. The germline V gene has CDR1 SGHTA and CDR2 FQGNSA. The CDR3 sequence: CASSLNRGAGYTF. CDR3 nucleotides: TGTGCCAGCAGCTTGAACAGGGGGGCTGGCTACACCTTC.

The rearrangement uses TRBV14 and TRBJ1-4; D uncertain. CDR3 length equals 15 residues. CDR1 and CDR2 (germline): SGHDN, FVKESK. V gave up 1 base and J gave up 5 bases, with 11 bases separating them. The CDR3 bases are TGTGCCAGCAGCCAAGCCGGGGTGGGGAATGAAAAACTGTTTTTT. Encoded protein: CASSQAGVGNEKLFF.

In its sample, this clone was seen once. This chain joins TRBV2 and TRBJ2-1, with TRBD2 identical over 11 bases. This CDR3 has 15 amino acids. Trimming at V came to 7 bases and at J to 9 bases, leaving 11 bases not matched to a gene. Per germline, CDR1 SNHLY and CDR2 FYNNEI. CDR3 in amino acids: CASNVAGGPFGEQFF. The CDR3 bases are TGTGCCAGCAATGTAGCGGGGGGGCCTTTTGGTGAGCAGTTCTTC.

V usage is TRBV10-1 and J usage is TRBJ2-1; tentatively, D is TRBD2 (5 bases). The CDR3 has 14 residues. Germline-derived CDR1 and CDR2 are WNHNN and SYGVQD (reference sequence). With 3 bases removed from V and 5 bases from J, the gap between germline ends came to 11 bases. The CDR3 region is CASSDDSVNNEQFF. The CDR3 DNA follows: TGCGCCAGCAGTGATGATAGCGTGAACAATGAGCAGTTCTTC.

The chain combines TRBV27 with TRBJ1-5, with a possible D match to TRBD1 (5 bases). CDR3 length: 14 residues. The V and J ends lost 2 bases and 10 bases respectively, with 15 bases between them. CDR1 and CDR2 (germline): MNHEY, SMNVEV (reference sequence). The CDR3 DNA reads TGTGCCAGCAGTTTAGGGGGGTCGATTTTCCCCCAGCATTTT. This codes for CASSLGGSIFPQHF.

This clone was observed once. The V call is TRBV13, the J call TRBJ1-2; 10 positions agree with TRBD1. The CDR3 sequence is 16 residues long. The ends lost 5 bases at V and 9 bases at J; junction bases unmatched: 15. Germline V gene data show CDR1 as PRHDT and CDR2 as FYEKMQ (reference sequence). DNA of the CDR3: TGTGCCAGCAGCCCTTGGGACAGGGGTCGTGTCCGGCGCTACACCTTC. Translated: CASSPWDRGRVRRYTF.

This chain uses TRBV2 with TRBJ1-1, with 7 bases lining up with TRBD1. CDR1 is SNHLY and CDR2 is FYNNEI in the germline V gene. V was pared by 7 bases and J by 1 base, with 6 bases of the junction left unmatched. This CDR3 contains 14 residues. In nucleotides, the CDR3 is TGTGCCAGCAAAGAGGGACAGACGAACACTGAAGCTTTCTTT. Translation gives CASKEGQTNTEAFF.